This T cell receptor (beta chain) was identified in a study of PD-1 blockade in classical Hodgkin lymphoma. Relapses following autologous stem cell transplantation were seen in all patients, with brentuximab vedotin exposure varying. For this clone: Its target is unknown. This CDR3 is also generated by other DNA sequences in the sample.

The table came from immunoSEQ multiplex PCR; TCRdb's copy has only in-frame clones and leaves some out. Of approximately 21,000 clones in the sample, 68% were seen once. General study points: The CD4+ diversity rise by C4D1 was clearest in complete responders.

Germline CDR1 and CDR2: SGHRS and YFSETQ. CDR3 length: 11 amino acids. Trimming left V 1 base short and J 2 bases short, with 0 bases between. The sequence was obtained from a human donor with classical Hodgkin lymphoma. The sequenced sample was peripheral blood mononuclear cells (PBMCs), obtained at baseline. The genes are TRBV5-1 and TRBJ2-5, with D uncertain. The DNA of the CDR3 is TGCGCCAGCAGCTTGCAAGAGACCCAGTACTTC. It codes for CASSLQETQYF.